The 5 T cell receptor beta chains presented below share a single source sample, sequenced in a study of T cells after yellow fever vaccination. TCRdb re-derived calls from the 5' RACE reads in MiXCR, one entry per CDR3 protein. This table has under 250,000 distinct CDR3 sequences, 6.5% to 8.5% appearing once. The input for sequencing was CD4+ T cells sorted from PBMCs, taken 15 days after the yellow fever booster vaccination. These receptors all stem from a man aged 30 to 39 who received the YFV17D yellow fever vaccine.

This clonotype was seen a handful of times. V and J are TRBV5-1 and TRBJ2-7; D possibly corresponds to TRBD2 (5 bases). Trimming removed 0 bases from V and 5 bases from J, with 12 bases in between. The CDR3 consists of 14 residues. The V gene's germline CDR1 is SGHRS and CDR2 YFSETQ. The CDR3 reads CASSLARRTNEQYF. In nucleotides, the CDR3 is TGCGCCAGCAGCTTGGCCAGGAGGACCAACGAGCAGTACTTC.

This clonotype was counted only a few times. This chain connects TRBV5-1 to TRBJ2-4, with D unclear. Trimming stripped 4 bases from V and 0 bases from J, with 17 bases between. This CDR3 region has 17 residues. CDR1 and CDR2 (germline): SGHRS, YFSETQ. The CDR3 is CASSINQEYLAKNIQYF. The CDR3 region has the DNA TGCGCCAGCAGCATTAATCAGGAGTATCTAGCCAAAAACATTCAGTACTTC.

To note about this clonotype: Relative to the germline gene, one junction end is altered; a read error may explain this. The chain employs TRBV18 and TRBJ2-1; D is ambiguous. The CDR3 is 12 amino acids. The germline CDR1 and CDR2 sequences are KGHSH and LQKENI. CDR3 coding DNA: TGTGCCAGCTTACCGAAAAGGGCTGAGCAGTTCTTT. Protein product: CASLPKRAEQFF.

To note about this clonotype: The junction does not match germline at one end; this may be a read error. The chain links TRBV30 to TRBJ2-1, with 9 bases fitting TRBD2. Germline lookup yields CDR1 GTSNPN and CDR2 SVGIG (reference sequence). The CDR3 has 16 amino acids. The CDR3 DNA is TGTGCCTGGAGTGTACAGTCAAGCGGGAGGACCGCCCTTAGGGTCTTC. Amino acids: CAWSVQSSGRTALRVF.

This clonotype occurred a few times. The DNA of the CDR3 is TGTGCCAGCAGCCCCAATGGAGGGGGCAAAGAGACCCAGTACTTC. It codes for CASSPNGGGKETQYF. V and J are TRBV25-1 and TRBJ2-5; D is perhaps TRBD1 (7 bases). Trimming pared 6 bases from V and 3 bases from J, leaving 17 bases between. The CDR3 totals 15 residues. The germline CDR1 and CDR2 sequences are MGHDK and SYGVNS.